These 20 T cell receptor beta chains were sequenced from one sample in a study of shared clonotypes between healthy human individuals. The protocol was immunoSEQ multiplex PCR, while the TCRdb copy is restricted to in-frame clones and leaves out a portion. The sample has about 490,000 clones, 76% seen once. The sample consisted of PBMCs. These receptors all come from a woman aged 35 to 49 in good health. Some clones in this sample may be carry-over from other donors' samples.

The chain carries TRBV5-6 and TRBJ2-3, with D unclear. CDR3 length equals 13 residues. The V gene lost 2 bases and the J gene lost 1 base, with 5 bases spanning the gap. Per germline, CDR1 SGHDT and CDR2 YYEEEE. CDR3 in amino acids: CASSFQGTDTQYF. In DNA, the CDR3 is TGTGCCAGCAGCTTTCAGGGCACAGATACGCAGTATTTT.

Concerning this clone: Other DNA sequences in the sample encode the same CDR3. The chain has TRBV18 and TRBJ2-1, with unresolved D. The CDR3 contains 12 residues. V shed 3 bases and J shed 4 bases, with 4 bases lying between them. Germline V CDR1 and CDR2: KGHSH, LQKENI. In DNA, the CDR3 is TGTGCCAGCTCACCTCCGTACAATGAGCAGTTCTTC. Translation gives CASSPPYNEQFF.

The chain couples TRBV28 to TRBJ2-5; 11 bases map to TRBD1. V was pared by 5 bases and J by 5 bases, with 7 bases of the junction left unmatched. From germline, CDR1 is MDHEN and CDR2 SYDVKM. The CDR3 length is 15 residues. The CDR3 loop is CASSPGTGGRETQYF. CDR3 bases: TGTGCCAGCAGTCCAGGGACAGGGGGGCGGGAGACCCAGTACTTC.

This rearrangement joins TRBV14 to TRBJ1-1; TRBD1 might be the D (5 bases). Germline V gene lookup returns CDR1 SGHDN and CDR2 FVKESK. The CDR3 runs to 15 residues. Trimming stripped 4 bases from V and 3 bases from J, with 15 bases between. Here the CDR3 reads CASSPRGSSYTEAFF. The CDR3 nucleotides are TGTGCCAGCAGCCCCCGGGGCAGCAGCTACACTGAAGCTTTCTTT.

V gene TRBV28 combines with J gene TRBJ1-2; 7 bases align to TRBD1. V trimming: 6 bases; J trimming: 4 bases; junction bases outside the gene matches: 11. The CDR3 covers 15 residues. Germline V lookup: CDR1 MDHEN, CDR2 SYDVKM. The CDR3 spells CASRSAGTAPYGYTF. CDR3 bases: TGTGCCAGCAGATCCGCCGGGACAGCGCCCTATGGCTACACCTTC.

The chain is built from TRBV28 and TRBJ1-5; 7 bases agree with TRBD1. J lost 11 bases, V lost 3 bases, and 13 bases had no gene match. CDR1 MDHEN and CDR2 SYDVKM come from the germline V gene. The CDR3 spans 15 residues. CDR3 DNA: TGTGCCAGCAGTTTTCTTACAGGGGACGGACGGTCCCAGCATTTT. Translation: CASSFLTGDGRSQHF.

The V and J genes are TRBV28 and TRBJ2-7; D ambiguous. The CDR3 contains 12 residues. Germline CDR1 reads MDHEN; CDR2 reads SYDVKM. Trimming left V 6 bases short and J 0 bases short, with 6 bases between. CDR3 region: CASSSASYEQYF. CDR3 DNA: TGTGCCAGCAGCTCGGCCTCCTACGAGCAGTACTTC. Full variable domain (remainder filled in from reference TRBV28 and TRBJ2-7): DVKVTQSSRYLVKRTGEKVFLECVQDMDHENMFWYRQDPGLGLRLIYFSYDVKMKEKGDIPEGYSVSREKKERFSLILESASTNQTSMYLCASSSASYEQYFGPGTRLTVT.

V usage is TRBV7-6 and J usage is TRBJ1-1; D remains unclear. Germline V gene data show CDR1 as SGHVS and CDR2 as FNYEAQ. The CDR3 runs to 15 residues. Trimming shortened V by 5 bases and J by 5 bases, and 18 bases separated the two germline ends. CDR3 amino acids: CASSPREGSGTEAFF. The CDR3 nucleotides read TGTGCCAGCAGCCCGCGGGAGGGATCGGGGACTGAAGCTTTCTTT.

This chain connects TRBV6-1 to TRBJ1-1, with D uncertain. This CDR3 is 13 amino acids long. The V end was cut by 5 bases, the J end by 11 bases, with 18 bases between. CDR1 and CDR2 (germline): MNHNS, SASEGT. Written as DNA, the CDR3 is TGTGCCAGCAGTACGCGGACCGAGATGGGGGCTTTCTTT. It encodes CASSTRTEMGAFF.

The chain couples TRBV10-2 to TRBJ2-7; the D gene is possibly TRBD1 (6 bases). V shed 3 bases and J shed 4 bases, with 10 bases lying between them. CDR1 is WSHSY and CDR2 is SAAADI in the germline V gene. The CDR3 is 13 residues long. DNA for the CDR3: TGCGCCAGCAGTGATGGGACAACATACGAGCAGTACTTC. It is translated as CASSDGTTYEQYF.

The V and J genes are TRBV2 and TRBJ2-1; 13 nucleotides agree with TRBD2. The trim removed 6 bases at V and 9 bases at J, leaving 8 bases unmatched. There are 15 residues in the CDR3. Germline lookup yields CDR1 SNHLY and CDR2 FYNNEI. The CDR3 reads CASRPGLAGSFEQFF. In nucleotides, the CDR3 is TGTGCCAGCAGACCGGGACTAGCGGGATCATTTGAGCAGTTCTTC.

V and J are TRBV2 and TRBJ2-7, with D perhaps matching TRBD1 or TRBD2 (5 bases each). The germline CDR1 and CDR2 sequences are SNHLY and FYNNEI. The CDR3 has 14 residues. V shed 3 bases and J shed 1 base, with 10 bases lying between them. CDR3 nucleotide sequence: TGTGCCAGCAGTGAGGGCTGGGGGTCCTACGAGCAGTACTTC. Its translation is CASSEGWGSYEQYF.

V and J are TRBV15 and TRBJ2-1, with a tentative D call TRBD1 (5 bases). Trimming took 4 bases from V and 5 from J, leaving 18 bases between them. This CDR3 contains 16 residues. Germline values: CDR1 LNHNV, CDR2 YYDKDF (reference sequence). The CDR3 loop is CATSIRRGNLDNEQFF. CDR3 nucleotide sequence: TGTGCCACCAGCATCCGAAGGGGTAATCTGGACAATGAGCAGTTCTTC.

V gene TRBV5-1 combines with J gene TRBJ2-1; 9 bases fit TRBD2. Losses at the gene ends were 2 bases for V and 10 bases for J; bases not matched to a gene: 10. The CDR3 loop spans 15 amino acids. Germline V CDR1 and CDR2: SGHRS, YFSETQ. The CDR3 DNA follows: TGCGCCAGCAGCTTTACTAGCGGGCCGCGTCTAGAGCAGTTCTTC. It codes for CASSFTSGPRLEQFF.

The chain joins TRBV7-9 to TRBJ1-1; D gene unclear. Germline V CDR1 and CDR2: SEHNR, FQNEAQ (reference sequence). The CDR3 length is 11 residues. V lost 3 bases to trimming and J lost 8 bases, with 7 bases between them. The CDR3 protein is CASSLGWEAFF. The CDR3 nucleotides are TGTGCCAGCAGCTTGGGGTGGGAAGCTTTCTTT.

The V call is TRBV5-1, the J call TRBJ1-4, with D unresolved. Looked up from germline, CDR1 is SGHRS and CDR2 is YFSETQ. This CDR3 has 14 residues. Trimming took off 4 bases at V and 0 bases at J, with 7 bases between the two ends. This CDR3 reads CASSQTPTNEKLFF. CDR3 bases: TGCGCCAGCAGCCAAACACCAACTAATGAAAAACTGTTTTTT.

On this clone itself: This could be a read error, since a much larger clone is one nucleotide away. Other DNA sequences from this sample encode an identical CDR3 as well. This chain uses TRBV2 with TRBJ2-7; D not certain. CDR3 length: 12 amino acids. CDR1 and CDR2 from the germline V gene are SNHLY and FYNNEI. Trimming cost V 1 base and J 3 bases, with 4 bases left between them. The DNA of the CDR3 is TGTGCCAGCAGTGAAGGCAGCTACGAGCAGTACTTC. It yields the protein CASSEGSYEQYF.

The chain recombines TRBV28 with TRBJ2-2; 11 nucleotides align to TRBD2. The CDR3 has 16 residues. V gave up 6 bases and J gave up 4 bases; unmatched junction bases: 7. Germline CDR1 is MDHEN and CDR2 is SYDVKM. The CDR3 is CASRPGTSGFTGELFF. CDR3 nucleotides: TGTGCCAGCAGACCAGGGACTAGCGGTTTCACCGGGGAGCTGTTTTTT.

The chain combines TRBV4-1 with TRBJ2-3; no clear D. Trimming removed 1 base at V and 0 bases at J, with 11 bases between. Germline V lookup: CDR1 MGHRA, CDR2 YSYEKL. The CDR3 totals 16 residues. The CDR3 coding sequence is TGCGCCAGCAGCCAAGTAGGCAGGAGTAGCACAGATACGCAGTATTTT. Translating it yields CASSQVGRSSTDTQYF.

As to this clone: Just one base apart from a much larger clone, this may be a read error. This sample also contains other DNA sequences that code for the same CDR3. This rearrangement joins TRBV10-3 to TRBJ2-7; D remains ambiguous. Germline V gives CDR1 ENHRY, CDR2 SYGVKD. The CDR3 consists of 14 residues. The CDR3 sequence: CAISESSRYYEQYF. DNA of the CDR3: TGCGCCATCAGTGAGTCCAGTCGCTACTACGAGCAGTACTTC.